This T cell receptor beta chain was retrieved from a study of cytomegalovirus exposure and HLA in healthy donors. The PCR made use of 60 Vbeta and 13 Jbeta primers. Generated by immunoSEQ multiplex PCR, the TCRdb table keeps only in-frame clones and is missing some. Here the sample spans approximately 120,000 clones, about 74% being singletons. The sequenced sample consisted of PBMCs. This clonotype originated in a man between 25 and 39 years old in good health and CMV-seronegative.

The CDR3 region is CASSQEGAGELFF. The CDR3 DNA follows: TGTGCCAGCAGCCAAGAGGGTGCCGGGGAGCTGTTTTTT. The rearrangement joins TRBV7-2 to TRBJ2-2; possible D gene TRBD2, 5 bases. Trimming stripped 5 bases from V and 6 bases from J, with 10 bases between. This CDR3 has 13 amino acids. The V gene's germline CDR1 is SGHTA and CDR2 FQGNSA.